Shown below are 18 T cell receptor beta chains from a single sample sequenced in a study of shared clonotypes between healthy human individuals. TCRdb's copy holds only in-frame clones and misses some; the assay was immunoSEQ multiplex PCR. The sample includes approximately 1,000,000 clones, more than 75% of them seen just once. The sample was memory CD4+ T cells from PBMCs. Subset in this sample: CD45RA-negative fraction. The receptors were gathered from a man in his late teens or twenties in good health. Some clones in this sample may be carry-over from other donors' samples.

The chain employs TRBV29-1 and TRBJ1-2; 7 bases align to TRBD1. The CDR3 is 14 residues long. The germline V gene has CDR1 SQVTM and CDR2 ANQGSEA. J lost 1 base, V lost 7 bases, and 9 bases had no gene match. The CDR3 coding sequence is TGCAGCGCGAGGGGAAGGGGGCTTAACTATGGCTACACCTTC. It codes for CSARGRGLNYGYTF.

V usage is TRBV18 and J usage is TRBJ2-2; 7 positions agree with TRBD2. The ends lost 2 bases at V and 4 bases at J; junction bases unmatched: 7. The V gene's germline CDR1 is KGHSH and CDR2 LQKENI. This CDR3 has 16 amino acids. CDR3 region: CASSPKGGPGTGELFF. As DNA, the CDR3 is TGTGCCAGCTCACCAAAGGGAGGGCCCGGCACCGGGGAGCTGTTTTTT.

The rearrangement links TRBV5-6 to TRBJ1-1; a weak D match, TRBD1 (5 bases). V was shortened by 4 bases and J by 4 bases, with 17 bases between the two germline ends. The CDR3 spans 15 residues. Germline CDR1 reads SGHDT; CDR2 reads YYEEEE. CDR3 coding DNA: TGTGCCAGCAGCAAGTGGGGGGTTGGACCCACTGAAGCTTTCTTT. The encoded protein is CASSKWGVGPTEAFF.

The rearrangement uses TRBV5-1 and TRBJ1-3; D is perhaps TRBD1 (5 bases). The germline CDR1 and CDR2 sequences are SGHRS and YFSETQ. The V end was cut by 0 bases, the J end by 0 bases, with 7 bases between. The CDR3 is 15 amino acids. Here the CDR3 DNA reads TGCGCCAGCAGCTTGGACAGGAGCTCTGGAAACACCATATATTTT. Protein sequence: CASSLDRSSGNTIYF.

The rearrangement uses TRBV7-8 and TRBJ2-7, with D possibly matching TRBD1 (7 bases). This CDR3 contains 13 residues. Trimming removed 8 bases at V and 3 bases at J, with 14 bases between. Per the germline V gene, CDR1 is SGHVS and CDR2 is FQNEAQ. This CDR3 reads CASGRRDSYEQYF. The DNA of the CDR3 is TGTGCCAGCGGTAGGCGGGACAGCTACGAGCAGTACTTC.

DNA of the CDR3: TGCAGCGAGGCCGGACCGGGCGAAGCTTTCTTT. It translates to CSEAGPGEAFF. The gene calls are TRBV29-1 and TRBJ1-1; D gene ambiguous. V gave up 7 bases and J gave up 8 bases, with 14 bases separating them. This CDR3 has 11 residues. CDR1 is SQVTM, CDR2 ANQGSEA, per germline.

V is TRBV7-2 and J is TRBJ2-5, with 7 bases aligning to TRBD2. Germline trimming cut 5 bases from V and 1 base from J; bases unmatched to any gene: 10. This CDR3 contains 16 residues. CDR1 SGHTA and CDR2 FQGNSA come from the germline V gene. For the CDR3, the DNA is TGTGCCAGCAGCCCATGGGGGGAGGGGCCCCAAGAGACCCAGTACTTC. This translates into CASSPWGEGPQETQYF. The complete variable domain, with remaining parts taken from reference TRBV7-2 and TRBJ2-5, reads GAGVSQSPSNKVTEKGKDVELRCDPISGHTALYWYRQSLGQGLEFLIYFQGNSAPDKSGLPSDRFSAERTGGSVSTLTIQRTQQEDSAVYLCASSPWGEGPQETQYFGPGTRLLVL.

The chain couples TRBV4-2 to TRBJ2-7, with a tentative D call TRBD1 (6 bases). V was clipped by 4 bases and J by 3 bases, with 13 bases between them. The CDR3 is made up of 14 amino acids. Per the germline V gene, CDR1 is LGHNA and CDR2 is YNFKEQ. CDR3 DNA: TGTGCCAGCAGCCCCGGGACATTGGTCTACGAGCAGTACTTC. Translated, it gives CASSPGTLVYEQYF.

The V call is TRBV27, the J call TRBJ2-5; possible D gene TRBD2, 5 bases. The CDR3 is 17 residues long. Germline values: CDR1 MNHEY, CDR2 SMNVEV (reference sequence). Trimming took 3 bases from V and 2 from J, leaving 19 bases between them. Here the CDR3 DNA reads TGTGCCAGCAGTTTCTCCGCGGGCCCTAGGCTTCAAGAGACCCAGTACTTC. It codes for CASSFSAGPRLQETQYF.

The chain uses TRBV28 and TRBJ2-7; D is possibly TRBD1 (5 bases). Germline V gene sequence: CDR1 MDHEN, CDR2 SYDVKM. The CDR3 spans 16 residues. V lost 3 bases, J lost 5 bases, and 20 bases lay in between. The DNA of the CDR3 is TGTGCCAGCAGTTTCCTCGTGGATCGCAGGGCTAACGAGCAGTACTTC. Its protein is CASSFLVDRRANEQYF.

V and J are TRBV10-3 and TRBJ1-3, with a possible D match to TRBD1 (6 bases). Germline CDR1 and CDR2: ENHRY and SYGVKD. CDR3 length equals 17 residues. V lost 6 bases, J lost 3 bases, and 21 bases lay in between. CDR3 nucleotides: TGTGCCATCAGGCGGGGGGCAGGAACGGGAGGTGGAAACACCATATATTTT. Protein: CAIRRGAGTGGGNTIYF.

The chain combines TRBV11-2 with TRBJ2-2; TRBD2 aligns across 10 bases. The CDR3 loop spans 15 amino acids. CDR1 SGHAT and CDR2 FQNNGV come from the germline V gene. Unmatched junction bases numbered 2, after V lost 1 base and J lost 6 bases. CDR3 DNA sequence: TGTGCCAGCAGCTTAGGAGGGACTAGCGCCGGGGAGCTGTTTTTT. Translation gives CASSLGGTSAGELFF.

V gene TRBV7-8 combines with J gene TRBJ1-5; TRBD1 agrees at 8 bases. The length of the CDR3 is 16 residues. J gave up 7 bases and V 5 bases, and 13 bases lay outside the gene matches. Germline V gene sequence: CDR1 SGHVS, CDR2 FQNEAQ. CDR3 sequence: CASSQAADRVRQPQHF. DNA for the CDR3: TGTGCCAGCAGCCAGGCGGCGGACAGGGTTCGCCAGCCCCAGCATTTT. The whole variable domain, filled in from reference TRBV7-8 and TRBJ1-5, reads GAGVSQSPRYKVAKRGQDVALRCDPISGHVSLFWYQQALGQGPEFLTYFQNEAQLDKSGLPSDRFFAERPEGSVSTLKIQRTQQEDSAVYLCASSQAADRVRQPQHFGDGTRLSIL.

This clone was observed once. The CDR3 loop is CASSPTRGRTEAFF. The CDR3 region has the DNA TGTGCCAGCAGCCCTACCAGGGGACGCACTGAAGCTTTCTTT. The chain has TRBV9 and TRBJ1-1; D may be TRBD1 (6 bases). The CDR3 runs 14 residues. Trimming cost V 4 bases and J 4 bases, with 14 bases left between them. Germline V CDR1 and CDR2: SGDLS, YYNGEE.

The chain is built from TRBV9 and TRBJ2-5; TRBD2 might be the D (7 bases). Germline V gives CDR1 SGDLS, CDR2 YYNGEE. The CDR3 contains 14 residues. V lost 4 bases to trimming and J lost 5 bases, with 15 bases between them. CDR3 loop: CASSPQGGGETQYF. The CDR3 DNA reads as TGTGCCAGCAGCCCTCAAGGGGGAGGGGAGACCCAGTACTTC.

This rearrangement joins TRBV7-2 to TRBJ2-7; 9 bases map to TRBD2. CDR1 and CDR2 (germline): SGHTA, FQGNSA. V trimming: 5 bases; J trimming: 3 bases; junction bases outside the gene matches: 8. CDR3 size: 15 residues. This CDR3 reads CASSPVAGGHYEQYF. The CDR3 DNA sequence: TGTGCCAGCAGCCCCGTGGCGGGAGGGCACTACGAGCAGTACTTC.

The chain has TRBV28 and TRBJ2-2, with D unclear. V lost 6 bases and J lost 1, with 6 bases in between. Germline values: CDR1 MDHEN, CDR2 SYDVKM. This CDR3 has 13 amino acids. For the CDR3, the DNA is TGTGCCAGCAGCATGATGAACACCGGGGAGCTGTTTTTT. As protein: CASSMMNTGELFF.

This clone was detected only a few times. This chain uses TRBV7-9 with TRBJ1-5; D is possibly TRBD1 (5 bases). Germline V gives CDR1 SEHNR, CDR2 FQNEAQ (reference sequence). Trimming pared 2 bases from V and 8 bases from J, leaving 16 bases between. This CDR3 is 15 amino acids long. The CDR3 sequence: CASSLSGRVGEPQHF. The CDR3 DNA sequence: TGTGCCAGCAGCTTAAGCGGCAGGGTTGGGGAGCCCCAGCATTTT.